Here is one TCR beta chain with its context. Treatment: randomized to nivolumab then ipilimumab (arm A) or the reverse (arm B). Patients had received no earlier DNA-damaging chemotherapy. Live CD3+CD8+ CD19− CD56− cells were sorted from PBMCs. The sample belongs to a study of sequential checkpoint blockade in melanoma. The CDR3 totals 14 residues. Germline CDR1 MGHRA, CDR2 YSYEKL. V dropped 4 bases and J dropped 2; count of bases not matched to a gene: 5. Produced via immunoSEQ multiplex PCR; TCRdb's table is partial and in-frame only. The top ten hold about 47% of the sample, which has about 13,000 clones, 76% seen once.

The V call is TRBV4-1, the J call TRBJ2-7; 7 nucleotides line up with TRBD1. The source of this sequence is a human patient with melanoma. Some clones in this sample may be carry-over from other donors' samples. Sequenced material: CD8+ T cells sorted from blood (inferred from file names), taken from a patient given nivolumab and ipilimumab in sequence. The CDR3 reads CASSPGTATYEQYF. CDR3 bases: TGCGCCAGCAGCCCCGGGACAGCTACCTACGAGCAGTACTTC.